The 5 T cell receptor beta chains given below trace back to one sample, sequenced in a study of post-analysis software for immune sequencing data. Carried by the TCR beta cDNA libraries were unique molecular identifiers. TCRdb re-derived calls from the PCR reads in MiXCR, one entry per CDR3 protein. This table holds more than 500,000 distinct CDR3 sequences, approximately 31% found once. Their antigens are not known. Study-level results: Higher frequency in patients than in controls was seen for about 5 TRBV segments, with TRBV5-6, TRBV5-1 and TRBV20-1 among them.

The sequencing sample was made of blood. These TCRs come from a girl younger than 18 with multiple sclerosis.

The sample holds a few counts of this clonotype. The chain uses TRBV5-1 and TRBJ1-6; no definite D call. This CDR3 has 15 amino acids. Trimming shortened V by 1 base and J by 10 bases, and 15 bases separated the two germline ends. Germline-derived CDR1 and CDR2 are SGHRS and YFSETQ. CDR3 region: CASSLLTVEMSPLHF. The CDR3, as DNA: TGCGCCAGCAGCTTGTTGACGGTTGAGATGTCACCCCTCCACTTT.

The chain is built from TRBV5-1 and TRBJ2-5; 7 bases line up with TRBD1. V was clipped by 4 bases and J by 4 bases; unmatched bases: 10. CDR1 and CDR2 (germline): SGHRS, YFSETQ. This CDR3 region has 15 residues. The CDR3 DNA reads TGCGCCAGCAGCCAGGGGGACCGCCTGTCAGAGACCCAGTACTTC. This gives the protein CASSQGDRLSETQYF.

The table lists this clonotype with many counts. J is TRBJ2-3 and V is TRBV5-1, with D perhaps matching TRBD2 (5 bases). This CDR3 comprises 15 residues. Germline assignment: CDR1 SGHRS and CDR2 YFSETQ. The ends were cut back, 4 bases at V and 6 bases at J, with 18 bases in the middle. CDR3 sequence: CASSTAGDTFDTQYF. As DNA, the CDR3 is TGCGCCAGCAGCACGGCGGGCGACACGTTTGATACGCAGTATTTT.

The CDR3 DNA sequence: TGCGCCCTGCGACCCGGACAAGCTGGAGAGACCCGGTACTTC. It specifies CALRPGQAGETRYF. The chain uses TRBV10-2 and TRBJ2-7; possibly TRBD1 for D (5 bases). The germline gives CDR1 WSHSY, CDR2 SAAADI. The ends were cut back, 11 bases at V and 12 bases at J, with 29 bases in the middle. The CDR3 is made up of 14 amino acids.

Details on this clonotype: A junction boundary mismatches the germline segment, possibly from a read error. This rearrangement joins TRBV4-1 to TRBJ2-3; maybe TRBD1 (6 bases). Germline V CDR1 and CDR2: MGHRA, YSYEKL. The CDR3 runs 16 residues. The CDR3 coding sequence is TGCGCCAGCAGCCAAGACGAGGGGGACCACACAGTTACGCAGTATTTT. Residues: CASSQDEGDHTVTQYF.